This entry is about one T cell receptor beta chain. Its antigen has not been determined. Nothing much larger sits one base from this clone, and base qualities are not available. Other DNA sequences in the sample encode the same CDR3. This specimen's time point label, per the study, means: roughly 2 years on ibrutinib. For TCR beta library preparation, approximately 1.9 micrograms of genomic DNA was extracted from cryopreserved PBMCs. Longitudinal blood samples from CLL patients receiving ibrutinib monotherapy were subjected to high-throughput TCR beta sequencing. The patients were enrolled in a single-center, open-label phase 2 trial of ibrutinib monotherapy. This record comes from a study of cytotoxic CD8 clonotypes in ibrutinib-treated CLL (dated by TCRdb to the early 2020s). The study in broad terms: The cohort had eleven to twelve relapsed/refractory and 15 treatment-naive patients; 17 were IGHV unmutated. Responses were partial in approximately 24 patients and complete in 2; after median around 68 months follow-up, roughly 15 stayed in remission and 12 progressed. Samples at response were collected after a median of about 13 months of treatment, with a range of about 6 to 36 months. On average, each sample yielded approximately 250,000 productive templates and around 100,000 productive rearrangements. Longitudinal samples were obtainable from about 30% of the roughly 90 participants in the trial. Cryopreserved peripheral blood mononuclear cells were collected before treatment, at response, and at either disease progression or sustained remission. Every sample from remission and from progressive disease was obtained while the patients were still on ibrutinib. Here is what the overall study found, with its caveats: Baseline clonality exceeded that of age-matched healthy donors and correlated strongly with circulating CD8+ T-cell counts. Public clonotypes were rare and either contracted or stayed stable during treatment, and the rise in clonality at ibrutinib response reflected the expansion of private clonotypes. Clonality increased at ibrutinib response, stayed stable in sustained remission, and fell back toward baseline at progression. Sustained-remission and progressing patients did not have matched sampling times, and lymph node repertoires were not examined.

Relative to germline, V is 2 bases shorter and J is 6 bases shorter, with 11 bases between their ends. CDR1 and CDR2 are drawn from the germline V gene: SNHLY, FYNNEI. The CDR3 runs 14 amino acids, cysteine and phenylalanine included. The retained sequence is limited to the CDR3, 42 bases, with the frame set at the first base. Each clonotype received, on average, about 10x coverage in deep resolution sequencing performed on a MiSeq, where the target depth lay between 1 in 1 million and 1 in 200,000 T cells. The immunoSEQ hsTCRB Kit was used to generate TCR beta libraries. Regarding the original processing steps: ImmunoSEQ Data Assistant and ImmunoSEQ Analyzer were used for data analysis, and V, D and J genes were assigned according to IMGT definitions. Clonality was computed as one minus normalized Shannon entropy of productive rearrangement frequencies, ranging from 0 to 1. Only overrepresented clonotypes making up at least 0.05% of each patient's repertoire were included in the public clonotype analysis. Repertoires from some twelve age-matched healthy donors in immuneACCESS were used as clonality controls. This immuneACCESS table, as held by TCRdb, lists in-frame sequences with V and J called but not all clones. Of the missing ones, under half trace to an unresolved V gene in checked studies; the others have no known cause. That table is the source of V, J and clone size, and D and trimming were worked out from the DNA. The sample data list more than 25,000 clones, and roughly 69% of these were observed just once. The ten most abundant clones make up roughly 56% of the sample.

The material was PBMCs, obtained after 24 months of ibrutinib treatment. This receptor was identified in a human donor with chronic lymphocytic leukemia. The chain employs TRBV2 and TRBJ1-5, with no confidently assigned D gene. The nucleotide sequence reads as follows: TGTGCCAGCAGTGAATACAGCTACTCTCAGCCCCAGCATTTT. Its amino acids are CASSEYSYSQPQHF.